A single sample is the source of the 30 T cell receptor beta chains below, sequenced in a study of Ad26.COV2.S vaccination and SARS-CoV-2 variants. Treatment in this sample: roughly 20 received Ad26.COV2.S at low or high dose, single or two shots; about 5 received placebo; per-sample allocation not given. Samples analyzed were those drawn on day 63 after the first vaccine or placebo injection. Profiled with immunoSEQ multiplex PCR; TCRdb holds only in-frame clones, not every one. The data contain roughly 320,000 clones, approximately 86% of them singletons. The source was peripheral blood, collected in a trial of Ad26.COV2.S vaccine versus placebo. The receptors originated from a person between 18 and 65 years old who received the Ad26.COV2.S COVID-19 vaccine or a placebo.

DNA for the CDR3: TGCGCCAGCAGCCAACAGAGGACATCCAATCAGCCCCAGCATTTT. It specifies CASSQQRTSNQPQHF. The J gene is TRBJ1-5, the V gene TRBV4-1, with TRBD1 as a possible D gene (5 bases). V lost 2 bases, J lost 3 bases, and 11 bases lay in between. The germline V gene has CDR1 MGHRA and CDR2 YSYEKL. The CDR3 is made up of 15 amino acids.

The chain carries TRBV3-1 (or the pseudogene TRBV3-2) and TRBJ1-2; D is uncertain. The CDR3 has 17 amino acids. V lost 0 bases to trimming and J lost 2 bases, with 16 bases between them. Germline V gives CDR1 LGHDT, CDR2 YNNKEL (reference sequence). The CDR3 bases are TGTGCCAGCAGCCAAGATACCCTTGGAGGCCTGAACTATGGCTACACCTTC. Protein product: CASSQDTLGGLNYGYTF.

V and J are TRBV3-1 (or the pseudogene TRBV3-2) and TRBJ2-1; D ambiguous. The CDR3 is 11 residues long. V was shortened by 3 bases and J by 6 bases, with 3 bases between the two germline ends. The germline CDR1 and CDR2 sequences are LGHDT and YNNKEL (reference sequence). CDR3 protein: CASSQANEQFF. The CDR3 DNA reads TGTGCCAGCAGCCAGGCCAATGAGCAGTTCTTC.

This clone has only a few counts. The J gene is TRBJ2-7, the V gene TRBV5-1; D is unresolved. The length of the CDR3 is 13 residues. Germline V CDR1 and CDR2: SGHRS, YFSETQ. V lost 4 bases to trimming and J lost 0 bases, with 8 bases between them. CDR3 in DNA: TGCGCCAGCAGCCCAGACGGCTCCTACGAGCAGTACTTC. Translation gives CASSPDGSYEQYF.

The V gene is TRBV30, the J gene TRBJ2-2; 12 nucleotides match TRBD2. This CDR3 is built from 15 residues. The V segment lost 5 bases and the J segment 5 bases; nucleotides outside the gene matches: 6. Germline V CDR1 and CDR2: GTSNPN, SVGIG (reference sequence). As DNA, the CDR3 is TGTGCCTGGCATACAGGACTAGCGGGGACCGGGGAGCTGTTTTTT. It codes for CAWHTGLAGTGELFF.

The chain employs TRBV28 and TRBJ2-7; TRBD2 agrees at 9 bases. The V and J ends lost 3 bases and 4 bases, in that order; junction bases with no gene match: 10. The CDR3 sequence is 16 residues long. Germline CDR1 MDHEN, CDR2 SYDVKM. In DNA, the CDR3 is TGTGCCAGCAGTTTCTCCCGAGCGGGGGGAAGGTACGAGCAGTACTTC. Amino acid sequence: CASSFSRAGGRYEQYF.

The chain carries TRBV5-1 and TRBJ2-7; 7 bases agree with TRBD2. The CDR3 loop spans 16 amino acids. The germline V gene has CDR1 SGHRS and CDR2 YFSETQ. Losses at the gene ends were 0 bases for V and 3 bases for J; bases not matched to a gene: 9. CDR3 bases: TGCGCCAGCAGCTTGGGACCGGGGAGGGAGGACTACGAGCAGTACTTC. As protein: CASSLGPGREDYEQYF.

This clone was detected only once. The J gene is TRBJ1-2, the V gene TRBV12-3 or TRBV12-4; D perhaps matches TRBD1 (6 bases). Between the trimmed V and J ends, which lost 5 bases and 7 bases, there was a span of 11 bases. CDR3 size: 12 residues. For the CDR3, the DNA is TGTGCCAGCAGTGAGGGGGGGGTTGGCTACACCTTC. This codes for CASSEGGVGYTF.

This rearrangement joins TRBV7-9 to TRBJ1-5; D gene unclear. The CDR3 consists of 14 residues. The V gene's germline CDR1 is SEHNR and CDR2 FQNEAQ (reference sequence). V was cut by 1 base and J by 5 bases, with 9 bases left in between. The CDR3 DNA reads TGTGCCAGCAGCTTAGAGGCCAACTATCAGCCCCAGCATTTT. It yields the protein CASSLEANYQPQHF.

The gene calls are TRBV29-1 and TRBJ2-7, with D unclear. Trimming removed 7 bases at V and 3 bases at J, with 10 bases between. CDR1 is SQVTM and CDR2 is ANQGSEA in the germline V gene. CDR3 size: 11 residues. CDR3 amino acids: CSGTDFYEQYF. Here the CDR3 DNA reads TGCAGCGGTACAGACTTCTACGAGCAGTACTTC.

This sequence joins TRBV5-4 and TRBJ1-2; no clear D gene. Germline values: CDR1 SGHNT, CDR2 YYREEE (reference sequence). V gave up 6 bases and J gave up 4 bases, with 16 bases separating them. The CDR3 contains 14 residues. CDR3 region: CASTQTEPSYGYTF. The CDR3 nucleotides are TGTGCCAGCACTCAGACTGAACCCTCCTATGGCTACACCTTC.

This sequence joins TRBV4-1 and TRBJ1-1, with D perhaps matching TRBD1 (5 bases). The CDR3 extends over 15 amino acids. V dropped 0 bases and J dropped 4 bases, with 12 bases sitting between them. Germline V gene data show CDR1 as MGHRA and CDR2 as YSYEKL. CDR3 nucleotides: TGCGCCAGCAGCCAAGATTGGGGGGTCGGCACTGAAGCTTTCTTT. Encoded protein: CASSQDWGVGTEAFF.

This chain links TRBV5-6 with TRBJ1-1; D possibly corresponds to TRBD1 (6 bases). CDR1 and CDR2 (germline): SGHDT, YYEEEE. This CDR3 region has 14 residues. Trimming shortened V by 0 bases and J by 7 bases, and 13 bases separated the two germline ends. CDR3: CASSLAGGAGEAFF. In DNA form, the CDR3 reads TGTGCCAGCAGCTTGGCCGGGGGGGCTGGTGAAGCTTTCTTT.

The V and J genes are TRBV18 and TRBJ1-1; D is undetermined. The CDR3 consists of 13 residues. Germline CDR1 is KGHSH and CDR2 is LQKENI. V was shortened by 1 base and J by 3 bases, with 6 bases between the two germline ends. The CDR3 DNA sequence: TGTGCCAGCTCACCACGAAGTGACACTGAAGCTTTCTTT. Translated, it gives CASSPRSDTEAFF.

The rearrangement uses TRBV5-1 and TRBJ2-1; D may be TRBD2 (7 bases). CDR3 length: 14 residues. V was shortened by 3 bases and J by 7 bases, with 14 bases between the two germline ends. Per the germline V gene, CDR1 is SGHRS and CDR2 is YFSETQ. Written as DNA, the CDR3 is TGCGCCAGCAGCTCGTGGGGGGGCCCAAATGAGCAGTTCTTC. Protein sequence: CASSSWGGPNEQFF.

The J gene is TRBJ2-7, the V gene TRBV3-1 (or the pseudogene TRBV3-2); D gene uncertain. Trimming removed 4 bases from V and 5 bases from J, with 12 bases in between. The length of the CDR3 is 13 residues. Germline CDR1 reads LGHDT; CDR2 reads YNNKEL (reference sequence). For the CDR3, the DNA is TGTGCCAGCAGCCGACATGGAAGTAACGAGCAGTACTTC. Protein product: CASSRHGSNEQYF.

The chain carries TRBV9 and TRBJ2-3; D assignment may be TRBD1 or TRBD2 (5 bases each). There are 15 residues in the CDR3. The germline V gene encodes CDR1 SGDLS and CDR2 YYNGEE. Trimming removed 2 bases from V and 1 base from J, with 11 bases in between. The chain's CDR3 is CASSVASRGTDTQYF. The CDR3 DNA follows: TGTGCCAGCAGCGTGGCTAGCAGGGGCACAGATACGCAGTATTTT. Looking up the rest from reference TRBV9 and TRBJ2-3 gives the full variable domain: DSGVTQTPKHLITATGQRVTLRCSPRSGDLSVYWYQQSLDQGLQFLIQYYNGEERAKGNILERFSAQQFPDLHSELNLSSLELGDSALYFCASSVASRGTDTQYFGPGTRLTVL.

The rearrangement joins TRBV15 to TRBJ1-4; D uncertain. The CDR3 is 16 amino acids. V was clipped by 0 bases and J by 5 bases, with 13 bases between them. The germline V gene has CDR1 LNHNV and CDR2 YYDKDF (reference sequence). CDR3 bases: TGTGCCACCAGCAGAGATGGCAGGACGGACAATGAAAAACTGTTTTTT. Translation gives CATSRDGRTDNEKLFF.

Here the CDR3 reads CASSLRTGGNTGELFF. As DNA, the CDR3 is TGTGCCAGCAGCTTAAGGACAGGGGGGAACACCGGGGAGCTGTTTTTT. V and J are TRBV7-9 and TRBJ2-2; TRBD1 aligns across 10 bases. Germline CDR1 and CDR2: SEHNR and FQNEAQ (reference sequence). The V segment lost 2 bases and the J segment 1 base; nucleotides outside the gene matches: 1. The CDR3 contains 16 residues.

J is TRBJ1-5 and V is TRBV24-1; no clear D gene. Germline CDR1 and CDR2: KGHDR and SFDVKD. Trimming took off 3 bases at V and 3 bases at J, with 17 bases between the two ends. CDR3 size: 17 residues. The CDR3 DNA follows: TGTGCCACCAGTGATCCACGATCGAGGGATCCCAATCAGCCCCAGCATTTT. It specifies CATSDPRSRDPNQPQHF.

The V call is TRBV28, the J call TRBJ1-2; 9 bases are shared with TRBD1. In germline, CDR1 is MDHEN, CDR2 SYDVKM. Germline trimming cut 5 bases from V and 5 bases from J; bases unmatched to any gene: 9. CDR3 length equals 15 residues. DNA of the CDR3: TGTGCCAGCAGTCCCACCCGGGACAGGGAATATGGCTACACCTTC. Translating gives CASSPTRDREYGYTF.

A few counts support this clone. The chain is built from TRBV29-1 and TRBJ1-1; the D gene is possibly TRBD1 (6 bases). The CDR3 loop spans 13 amino acids. Deletions cut 6 bases from V and 1 base from J, with 12 bases between. Germline CDR1 is SQVTM and CDR2 is ANQGSEA. CDR3: CSVSNRENTEAFF. The CDR3 DNA reads as TGCAGCGTGTCCAACAGGGAGAACACTGAAGCTTTCTTT.

This rearrangement joins TRBV6-6 to TRBJ1-6, with TRBD1 as a possible D gene (5 bases). Deletions cut 3 bases from V and 5 bases from J, with 8 bases between. Germline-derived CDR1 and CDR2 are MNHNY and SVGAGI (reference sequence). The CDR3 consists of 14 residues. The CDR3 DNA follows: TGTGCCAGCAGTTATGGAGGGGATAATTCACCCCTCCACTTT. This sequence encodes CASSYGGDNSPLHF.

V is TRBV18 and J is TRBJ1-5; no firm D call. Germline-derived CDR1 and CDR2 are KGHSH and LQKENI. CDR3 size: 14 residues. The V gene lost 1 base and the J gene lost 0 bases, with 4 bases spanning the gap. CDR3 protein: CASSPQYSNQPQHF. Written as DNA, the CDR3 is TGTGCCAGCTCACCACAATATAGCAATCAGCCCCAGCATTTT.

The rearrangement joins TRBV5-1 to TRBJ1-4; 7 nucleotides agree with TRBD1. The J segment lost 0 bases and the V segment lost 7 bases, leaving 0 bases of the junction unmatched. The CDR3 length is 13 residues. Germline assignment: CDR1 SGHRS and CDR2 YFSETQ. The CDR3 loop reads CASGQATNEKLFF. The CDR3 coding sequence is TGCGCCAGCGGACAGGCAACTAATGAAAAACTGTTTTTT. Together with reference TRBV5-1 and TRBJ1-4, the CDR3 gives the full variable domain: KAGVTQTPRYLIKTRGQQVTLSCSPISGHRSVSWYQQTPGQGLQFLFEYFSETQRNKGNFPGRFSGRQFSNSRSEMNVSTLELGDSALYLCASGQATNEKLFFGSGTQLSVL.

This clone was detected ten times or more. This chain links TRBV6-2 or TRBV6-3 with TRBJ2-2; 11 nucleotides align to TRBD1. With V trimmed by 4 bases and J by 4 bases, 8 bases remained unmatched. This CDR3 region has 17 residues. Germline CDR1 reads MNHEY; CDR2 reads SVGEGT. The CDR3 DNA reads as TGTGCCAGCAGTTGGATTGGACAGGGGGCGGTCACCGGGGAGCTGTTTTTT. Protein product: CASSWIGQGAVTGELFF.

The V gene is TRBV29-1, the J gene TRBJ2-1; D is unresolved. Germline V gives CDR1 SQVTM, CDR2 ANQGSEA. The CDR3 spans 12 residues. V lost 1 base and J 6 bases, leaving 7 bases between the germline ends. The CDR3 is CSVEGVVNEQFF. In nucleotides, the CDR3 is TGCAGCGTTGAAGGGGTTGTCAATGAGCAGTTCTTC.

The chain carries TRBV6-5 and TRBJ2-3; tentatively, D is TRBD2 (5 bases). With 5 bases removed from V and 6 bases from J, the gap between germline ends came to 18 bases. Germline assignment: CDR1 MNHEY and CDR2 SVGAGI. This CDR3 region has 15 residues. In nucleotides, the CDR3 is TGTGCCAGCAGTCGCGTCGGGGTCCCCAAGGATACGCAGTATTTT. The encoded protein is CASSRVGVPKDTQYF.

The rearrangement uses TRBV12-2 and TRBJ1-5; the tabulated D call, TRBD1, remains unverified against the DNA. TRBV12-2 counts as a pseudogene. The CDR3 loop spans 15 amino acids. The CDR3 loop is CASRLDRDGNQPQHF. For the CDR3, the DNA is TGTGCAAGTCGCTTAGACAGGGATGGAAATCAGCCCCAGCATTTT.

This rearrangement joins TRBV19 to TRBJ2-3; possibly TRBD2 for D (6 bases). CDR3 size: 15 residues. The germline V gene has CDR1 LNHDA and CDR2 SQIVND (reference sequence). Between the trimmed V and J ends, which lost 7 bases and 7 bases, there was a span of 21 bases. The CDR3 region is CASMATRRARNTQYF. DNA for the CDR3: TGTGCCAGTATGGCCACTCGGAGGGCTCGGAATACGCAGTATTTT.